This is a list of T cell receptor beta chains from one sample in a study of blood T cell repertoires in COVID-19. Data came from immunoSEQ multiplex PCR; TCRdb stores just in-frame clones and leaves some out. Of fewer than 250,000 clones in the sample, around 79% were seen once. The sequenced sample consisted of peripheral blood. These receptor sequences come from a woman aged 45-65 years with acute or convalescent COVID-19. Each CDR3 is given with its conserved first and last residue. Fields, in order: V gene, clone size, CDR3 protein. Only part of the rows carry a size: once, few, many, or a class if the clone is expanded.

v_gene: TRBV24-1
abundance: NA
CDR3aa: CATSEGDRSSYEQYF

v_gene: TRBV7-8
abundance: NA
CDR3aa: CASSSNWGGLLDNEQFF

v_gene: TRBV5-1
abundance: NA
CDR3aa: CASSLVDRENSPLHF

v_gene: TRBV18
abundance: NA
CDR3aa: CASSPSGTGDSHTF

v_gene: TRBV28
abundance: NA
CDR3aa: CASSLGTVTHNSPLHF

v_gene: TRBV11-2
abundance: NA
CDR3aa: CASSLEGRTSGRNEQFF

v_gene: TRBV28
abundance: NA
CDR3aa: CAIPNQGANDYTF

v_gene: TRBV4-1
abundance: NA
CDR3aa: CASSQDRSFGTGVKTQYF

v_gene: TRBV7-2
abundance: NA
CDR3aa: CASSTDSVYEQYF

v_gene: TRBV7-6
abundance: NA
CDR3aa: CASSLSGRVQETQYF

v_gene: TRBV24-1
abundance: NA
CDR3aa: CATSAAGNYNEQFF

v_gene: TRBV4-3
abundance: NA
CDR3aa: CASSQEVLEVEQFF

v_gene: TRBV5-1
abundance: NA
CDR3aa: CASSLGTGADGYTF

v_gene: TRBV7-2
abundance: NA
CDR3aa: CASSLGRAYEQYF

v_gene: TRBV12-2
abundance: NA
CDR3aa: CASRLTRKETGELFF

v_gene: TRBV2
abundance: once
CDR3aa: CASSEAGLAGNEQFF

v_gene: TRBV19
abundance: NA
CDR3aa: CASSPGLEDEQFF

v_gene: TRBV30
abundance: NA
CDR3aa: CAWRAGPSTDTQYF

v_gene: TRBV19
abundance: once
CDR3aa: CASRPGGMNTEAFF

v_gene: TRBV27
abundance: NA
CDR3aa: CASSLGGGTGRHEQYF

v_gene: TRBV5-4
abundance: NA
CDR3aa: CASSRLGQTFEAFF

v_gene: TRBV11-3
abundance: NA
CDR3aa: CASSWRDTDTQYF

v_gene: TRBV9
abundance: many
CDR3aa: CASSVEATRTQYF

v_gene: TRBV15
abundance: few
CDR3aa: CATSRLGLGASEQYF

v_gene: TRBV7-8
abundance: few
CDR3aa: CASSQSLLAGATNNEQFF

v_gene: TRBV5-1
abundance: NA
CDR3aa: CASSLVAGLTNTEAFF

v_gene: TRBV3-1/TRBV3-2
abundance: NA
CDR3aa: CASSQPTGRDTQYF

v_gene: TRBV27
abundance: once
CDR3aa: CASSFTGDQPQHF

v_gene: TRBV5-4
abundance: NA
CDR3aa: CASSPGSPAGVTYTQYF

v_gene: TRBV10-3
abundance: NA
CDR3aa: CAISGGSAGALRQYF

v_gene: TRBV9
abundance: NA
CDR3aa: CASSGGTRARQAFF

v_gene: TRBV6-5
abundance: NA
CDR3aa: CASRQGANTEAFF

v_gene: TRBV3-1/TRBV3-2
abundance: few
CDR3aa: CASSQTPQGYNSPLHF

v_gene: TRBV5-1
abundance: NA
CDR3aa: CASSLASGSQETQYF

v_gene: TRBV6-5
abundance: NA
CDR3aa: CASSYRGEAGGSPLHF

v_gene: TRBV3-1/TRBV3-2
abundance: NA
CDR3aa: CATARQGEGKLFF

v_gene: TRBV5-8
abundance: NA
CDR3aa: CASSAKREAYEQYF

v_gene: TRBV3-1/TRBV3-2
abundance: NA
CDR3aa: CASSQDPSGGNIQYF

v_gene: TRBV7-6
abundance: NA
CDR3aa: CASSLVVPSGGAVYEQYF

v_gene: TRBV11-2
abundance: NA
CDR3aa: CASSLDYTSGELTYNEQFF

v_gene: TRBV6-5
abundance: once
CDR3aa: CASSYSGRGVPDTQYF

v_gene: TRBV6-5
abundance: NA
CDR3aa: CASSYGTGQGGNTIYF

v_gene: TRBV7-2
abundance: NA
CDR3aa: CASSFNRVNEQFF

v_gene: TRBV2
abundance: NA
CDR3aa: CASSATKETQYF

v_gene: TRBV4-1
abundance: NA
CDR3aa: CASSQGPTLAGPYNEQFF

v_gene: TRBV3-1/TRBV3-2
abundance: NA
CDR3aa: CASSQSVYGYTF

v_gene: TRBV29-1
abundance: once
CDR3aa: CSVELPLGQGQNGEQFF

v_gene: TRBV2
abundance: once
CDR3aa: CASSVISSNTGELFF

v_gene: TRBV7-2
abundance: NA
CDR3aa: CASSSGSGRGSEQYF

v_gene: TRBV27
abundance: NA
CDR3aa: CASSFTRTSSYNSPLHF

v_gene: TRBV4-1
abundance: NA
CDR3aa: CASSLDREGYGYTF

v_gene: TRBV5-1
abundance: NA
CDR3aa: CASKQGANNEQFF